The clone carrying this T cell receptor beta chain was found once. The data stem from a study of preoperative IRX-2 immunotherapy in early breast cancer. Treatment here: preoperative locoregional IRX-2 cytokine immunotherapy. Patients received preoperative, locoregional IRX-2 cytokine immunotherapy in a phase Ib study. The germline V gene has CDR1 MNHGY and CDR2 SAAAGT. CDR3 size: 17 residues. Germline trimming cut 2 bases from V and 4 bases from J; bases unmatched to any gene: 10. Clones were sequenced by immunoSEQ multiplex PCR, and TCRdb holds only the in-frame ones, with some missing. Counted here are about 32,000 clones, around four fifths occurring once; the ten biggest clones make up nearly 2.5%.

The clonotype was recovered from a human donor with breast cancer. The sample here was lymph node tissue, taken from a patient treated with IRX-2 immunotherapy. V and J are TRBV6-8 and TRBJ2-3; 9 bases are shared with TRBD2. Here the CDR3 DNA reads TGTGCCAGCAGTTACGAAAAGCGGGGGGCTTCGTCAGATACGCAGTATTTT. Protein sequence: CASSYEKRGASSDTQYF.